Described below is a single TCR beta chain sequence and its context. This sample stems from a study of blood T cell repertoires in COVID-19. V was shortened by 2 bases and J by 7 bases, with 20 bases between the two germline ends. Germline V gene lookup returns CDR1 MNHEY and CDR2 SVGEGT. This CDR3 spans 16 amino acids. This table comes from immunoSEQ multiplex PCR, and its TCRdb copy is limited to in-frame clones, with some not included. The table has approximately 86,000 clones, 80% seen once; the top ten hold approximately 10%. V is TRBV6-2 or TRBV6-3 and J is TRBJ2-5; D is possibly TRBD2 (6 bases). The material sequenced was peripheral blood. The clonotype was recovered from a woman in her sixties or seventies with acute or convalescent COVID-19. The CDR3 region has the DNA TGTGCCAGCAGTTACCCCCCCCGTCTAGCCGGGGGGACCCAGTACTTC. Its translation: CASSYPPRLAGGTQYF.